This T cell receptor beta chain derives from a study of blood T cell repertoires in COVID-19. Across the whole study: Some COVID-19 samples were acute and others convalescent; all came from the United States, Italy and Spain. T cells, B-cell-depleted T cells, or PBMCs provided the cDNA or gDNA that served as material.

This CDR3 spans 16 amino acids. V lost 5 bases to trimming and J lost 8 bases, with 23 bases between them. Germline CDR1 is MDHEN and CDR2 is SYDVKM. In the authors' methods: Amplification of reference gene primers was used by the study to estimate nucleated cell counts. The data were produced by immunoSEQ multiplex PCR, yet TCRdb's version contains in-frame clones alone and is incomplete. That table gives V, J and clone size, and the DNA gave D and trimming. The sample lists under 500,000 clones; approximately 90% were seen once. Sequencing used peripheral blood. This receptor was taken from a woman aged 25-40 years with acute or convalescent COVID-19. The J gene is TRBJ2-3, the V gene TRBV28; D might be TRBD1 (5 bases). CDR3 nucleotide sequence: TGTGCCAGCAGTCGAATGACAGCCACGAAACCCCCTACGCAGTATTTT. Residues: CASSRMTATKPPTQYF.